The entry that follows covers one T cell receptor (beta chain) sequence. TCRdb's copy holds only in-frame clones and misses some; the assay was immunoSEQ multiplex PCR. The table includes over 80,000 clones, under 85% detected once. The J segment lost 4 bases and the V segment lost 5 bases, leaving 16 bases of the junction unmatched. From germline, CDR1 is LNHDA and CDR2 SQIVND (reference sequence). This CDR3 has 18 residues. These data originate in a study of radiotherapy plus CTLA-4 blockade in lung cancer. The sequence derives from a human donor with non-small cell lung cancer who had stable disease on radiotherapy plus ipilimumab. The chain carries TRBV19 and TRBJ2-1; 8 bases are shared with TRBD1. The specimen comprised peripheral blood, sampled from a patient treated with radiotherapy plus ipilimumab. As DNA, the CDR3 is TGTGCCAGTAGTTCCCCCAGACAGGGGCAAGTCGGTTACAATGAGCAGTTCTTC. It translates to CASSSPRQGQVGYNEQFF.